A selection of T cell receptor beta chains follows, all from one sample in a study of cytomegalovirus exposure and HLA in healthy donors. The table came from immunoSEQ multiplex PCR; TCRdb's copy has only in-frame clones and leaves some out. The table records around 85,000 clones, just under 75% of them present only once. Sequencing was done on a sample of PBMCs. The receptors stem from a man aged 60 to 75 in good health and CMV-seronegative. The CDR3 runs from the conserved cysteine through the conserved F or W. Fields, in order: J gene, D gene, clone size, V gene, CDR3 DNA, CDR3 protein. The D gene is left open where the match is weak. Size is omitted from some rows. Given values are once, few, many or a class for expanded clones.

j_call: TRBJ1-2
d_call: .
clone_size: .
v_call: TRBV19
cdr3_nt: TGTGCCAGTAGTATAGCAAGGGCAGGGAGCTACACCTTC
cdr3_aa: CASSIARAGSYTF

j_call: TRBJ1-1
d_call: .
clone_size: .
v_call: TRBV18
cdr3_nt: TGTGCCAGCTCACCAAAGGCAGAGGGTACTGAAGCTTTCTTT
cdr3_aa: CASSPKAEGTEAFF

j_call: TRBJ2-1
d_call: TRBD1
clone_size: .
v_call: TRBV4-2
cdr3_nt: TGTGCCAGCAGCCAGGTCGACAGGGGTGAGCAGTTCTTC
cdr3_aa: CASSQVDRGEQFF

j_call: TRBJ1-5
d_call: .
clone_size: .
v_call: TRBV30
cdr3_nt: TGTGCCTGGAGCTACAGCAATCAGCCCCAGCATTTT
cdr3_aa: CAWSYSNQPQHF

j_call: TRBJ2-7
d_call: TRBD1
clone_size: .
v_call: TRBV7-9
cdr3_nt: TGTGCCAGCAGCTCATTACAGGGGTGGGAGCAGTACTTC
cdr3_aa: CASSSLQGWEQYF

j_call: TRBJ2-5
d_call: .
clone_size: few
v_call: TRBV5-6
cdr3_nt: TGTGCCAGCACCACCCGCCGGGGGGCAGGGTACCAAGAGACCCAGTACTTC
cdr3_aa: CASTTRRGAGYQETQYF

j_call: TRBJ1-1
d_call: TRBD1
clone_size: .
v_call: TRBV30
cdr3_nt: TGTGCCTCGAGGGACAGGGAAGCGACCACTGAAGCTTTCTTT
cdr3_aa: CASRDREATTEAFF

j_call: TRBJ1-2
d_call: .
clone_size: .
v_call: TRBV28
cdr3_nt: TGTGCCAGCACTCCAGTAGGGGACTATGGCTACACCTTC
cdr3_aa: CASTPVGDYGYTF

j_call: TRBJ1-1
d_call: TRBD1
clone_size: .
v_call: TRBV2
cdr3_nt: TGTGCCAGCAGTGAAGTGGGACAGGGGAGCGACACTGAAGCTTTCTTT
cdr3_aa: CASSEVGQGSDTEAFF

j_call: TRBJ1-2
d_call: .
clone_size: .
v_call: TRBV9
cdr3_nt: TGTGCCAGCAGCGTAGGGGGGGGGCAGCCAACGAACTATGGCTACACCTTC
cdr3_aa: CASSVGGGQPTNYGYTF

j_call: TRBJ1-3
d_call: .
clone_size: .
v_call: TRBV2
cdr3_nt: TGTGCCAGCAGTGAAGGGTTAGCTGGAAACACCATATATTTT
cdr3_aa: CASSEGLAGNTIYF

j_call: TRBJ2-1
d_call: TRBD2
clone_size: .
v_call: TRBV7-2
cdr3_nt: TGTGCCAGCAGAATAAGAAGTAGCGGGGGTACCTACAATGAGCAGTTCTTC
cdr3_aa: CASRIRSSGGTYNEQFF

j_call: TRBJ2-7
d_call: TRBD1
clone_size: .
v_call: TRBV4-1
cdr3_nt: TGCGCCAGCTCCCTCCGGGACAGGGGAGACGAGCAGTACTTC
cdr3_aa: CASSLRDRGDEQYF

j_call: TRBJ1-2
d_call: .
clone_size: .
v_call: TRBV27
cdr3_nt: TGTGCCAGCGGACTGTCGGCCGACCCAAACTATGGCTACACCTTC
cdr3_aa: CASGLSADPNYGYTF

j_call: TRBJ1-1
d_call: .
clone_size: .
v_call: TRBV5-1
cdr3_nt: TGCGCCAGCAGCTGGAAGACAGCTACTGAAGCTTTCTTT
cdr3_aa: CASSWKTATEAFF

j_call: TRBJ2-3
d_call: TRBD2
clone_size: .
v_call: TRBV30
cdr3_nt: TGTGCCTGGAGTGTAGAGCGGGGGGGGAGCCCTACGCAGTATTTT
cdr3_aa: CAWSVERGGSPTQYF

j_call: TRBJ2-2
d_call: TRBD1
clone_size: .
v_call: TRBV7-9
cdr3_nt: TGTTCCAGCAGCCTAAAACAGGGGTATGGCGGGGAGCTGTTTTTT
cdr3_aa: CSSSLKQGYGGELFF